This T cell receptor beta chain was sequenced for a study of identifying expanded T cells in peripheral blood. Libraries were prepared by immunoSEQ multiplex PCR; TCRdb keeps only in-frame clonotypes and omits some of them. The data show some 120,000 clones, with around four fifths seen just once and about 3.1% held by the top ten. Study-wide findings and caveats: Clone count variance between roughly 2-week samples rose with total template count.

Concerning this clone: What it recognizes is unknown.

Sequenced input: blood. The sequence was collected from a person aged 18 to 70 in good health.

This CDR3 reads CASSEYRGSGDTQYF. For the CDR3, the DNA is TGTGCCAGCAGTGAATATCGGGGATCGGGGGATACGCAGTATTTT. This chain uses TRBV6-1 with TRBJ2-3, with D possibly TRBD2 on 5 matching bases. The CDR3 has 15 amino acids. Trimming removed 2 bases from V and 6 bases from J, with 15 bases in between. Germline CDR1 MNHNS, CDR2 SASEGT.